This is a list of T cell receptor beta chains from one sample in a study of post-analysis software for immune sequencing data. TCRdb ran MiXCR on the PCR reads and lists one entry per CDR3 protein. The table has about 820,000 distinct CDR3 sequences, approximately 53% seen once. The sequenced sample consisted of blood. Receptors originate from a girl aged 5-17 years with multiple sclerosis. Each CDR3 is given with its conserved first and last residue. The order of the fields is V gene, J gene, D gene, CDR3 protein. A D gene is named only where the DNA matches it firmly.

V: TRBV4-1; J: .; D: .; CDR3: CASSHESVTGSEQYF
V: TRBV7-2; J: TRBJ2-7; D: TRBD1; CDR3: CVSSLRQGPSYEQYF
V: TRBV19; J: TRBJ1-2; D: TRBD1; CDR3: CASSRTRDRAPFYGYTF
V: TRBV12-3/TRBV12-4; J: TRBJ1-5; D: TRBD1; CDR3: CASMGQGVRGNQPQHF
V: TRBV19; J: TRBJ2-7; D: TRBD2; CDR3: CASSNNQMTSGSLKQYF
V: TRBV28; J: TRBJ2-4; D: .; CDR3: CASSFLKSWHSGENIQYF
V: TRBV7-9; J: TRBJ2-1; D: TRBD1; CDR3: CASSRSYGGQGAYNEQFF
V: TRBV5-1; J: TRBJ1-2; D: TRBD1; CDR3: CASHSLTGETNYGYTF
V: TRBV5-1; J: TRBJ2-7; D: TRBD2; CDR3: CASSLGSGGSHEQYF
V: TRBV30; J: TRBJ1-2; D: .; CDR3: CAWSLGERVGRTF
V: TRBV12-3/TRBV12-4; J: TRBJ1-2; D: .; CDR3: CASSLRTGYGYTF
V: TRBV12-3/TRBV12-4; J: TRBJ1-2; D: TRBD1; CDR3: CASSFFPTGLDGYTF
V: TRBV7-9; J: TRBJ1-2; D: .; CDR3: CASSLAKAGGYTF
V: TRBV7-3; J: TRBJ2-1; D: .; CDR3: CASSLGPTETNNEQFF
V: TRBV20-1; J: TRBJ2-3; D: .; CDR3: CSAYNWEDTQYF
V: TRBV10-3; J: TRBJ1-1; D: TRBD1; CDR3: CAISVGTEVTEAFF
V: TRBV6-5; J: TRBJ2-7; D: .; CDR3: CASSYSPRRGPSYYEQYF
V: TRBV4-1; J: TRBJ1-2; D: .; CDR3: CASSQEIAGEWGYTF
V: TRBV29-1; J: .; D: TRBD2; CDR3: CSVVAGGPGYEQYF
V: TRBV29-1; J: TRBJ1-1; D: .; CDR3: CSVVGYFNTEAFF
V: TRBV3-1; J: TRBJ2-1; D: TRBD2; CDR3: CASSQDVRLAGAPEQFF
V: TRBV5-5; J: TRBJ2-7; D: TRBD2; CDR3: CASSLDGSGTGYEQYF
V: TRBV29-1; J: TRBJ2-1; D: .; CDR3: CSATSSLHNEQFF
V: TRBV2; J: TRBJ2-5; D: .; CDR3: CASSDRGPGTQYF
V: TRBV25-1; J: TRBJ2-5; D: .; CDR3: CASSASRRTQETQYF
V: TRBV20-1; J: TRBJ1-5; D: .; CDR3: CSARASDQPQHF
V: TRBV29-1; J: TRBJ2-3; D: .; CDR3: CSVNEGDTQYF
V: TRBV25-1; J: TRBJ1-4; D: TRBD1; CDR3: CASSDWTGVSEKLFF
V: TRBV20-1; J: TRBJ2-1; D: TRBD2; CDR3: CSAATGTSGGEQFF
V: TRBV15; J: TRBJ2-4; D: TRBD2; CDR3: CATSRETLAEYKNIQYF
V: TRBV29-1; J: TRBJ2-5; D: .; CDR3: CSVEDHRSRTPGGEQYF
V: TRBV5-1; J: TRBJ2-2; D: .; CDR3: CASSLAYAGELFF
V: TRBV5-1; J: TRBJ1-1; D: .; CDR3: CASSLGGRAYTEAFF
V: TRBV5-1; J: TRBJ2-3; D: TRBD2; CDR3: CASSPVLAGFTDTQYF
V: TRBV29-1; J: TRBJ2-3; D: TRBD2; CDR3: CSVAPGLGGWSDTQYF
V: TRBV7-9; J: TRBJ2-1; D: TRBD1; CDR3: CASLDRGGNEQFF
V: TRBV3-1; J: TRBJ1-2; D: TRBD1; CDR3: CASSIDRADDYTF
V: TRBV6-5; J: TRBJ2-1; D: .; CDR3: CASTRLTEGSYNEQFF
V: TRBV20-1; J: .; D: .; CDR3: CSAQPWGGPYEQYF
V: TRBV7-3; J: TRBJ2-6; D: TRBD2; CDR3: CASSYEGSGASVLTF
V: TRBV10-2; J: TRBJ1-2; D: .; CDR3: CASSESFPGDYGYTF
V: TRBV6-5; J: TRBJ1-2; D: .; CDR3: CASSPGGVGYGYTF
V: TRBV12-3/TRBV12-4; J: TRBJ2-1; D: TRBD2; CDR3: CASTPGGPGNEQFF
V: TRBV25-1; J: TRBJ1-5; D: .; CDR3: CASSSSDSNQPQHF
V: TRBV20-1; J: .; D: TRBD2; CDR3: CSATRDLLAGRETQYF
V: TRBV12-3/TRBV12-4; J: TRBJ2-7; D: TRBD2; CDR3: CASTPSSGSYEQYF
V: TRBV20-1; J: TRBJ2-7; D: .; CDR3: CSAPDPFTYEQYF
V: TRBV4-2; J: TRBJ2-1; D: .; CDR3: CASSLKTSHNEQFF
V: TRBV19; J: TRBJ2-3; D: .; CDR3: CASSIGGRDTQYF
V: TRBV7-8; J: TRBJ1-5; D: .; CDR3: CASSLEDSSNQPQHF
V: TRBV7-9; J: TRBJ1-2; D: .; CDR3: CASSSTGTWTYGYTF
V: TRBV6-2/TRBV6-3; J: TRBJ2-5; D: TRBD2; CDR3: CASSSPSGAGEETQYF
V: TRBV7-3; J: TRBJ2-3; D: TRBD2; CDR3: CASSRGMGTSGEDTQYF
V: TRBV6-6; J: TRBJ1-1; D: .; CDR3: CASSYSSPLTEAFF
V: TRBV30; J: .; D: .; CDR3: CAQGQNYEQYF